This T cell receptor (beta chain) was identified during a study of blood T cell repertoires in COVID-19. In the original processing: For nucleated cells, counts were estimated from reference gene primer amplification. Repertoires were generated with immunoSEQ multiplex PCR, while TCRdb's copy carries only in-frame clones and drops some. The D gene and trimming were derived from the DNA, and the V and J assignments and clone size from that table. Of 95,000 to 150,000 clones in the sample, around 88% were seen once. Sequenced sample: peripheral blood. The receptor was derived from a woman in her 50s with active or convalescent COVID-19.

The CDR3 reads CATSASSGRASFGELFF. DNA for the CDR3: TGTGCCACCAGTGCCTCTAGCGGGAGGGCCTCTTTTGGGGAGCTGTTTTTT. J is TRBJ2-2 and V is TRBV24-1; TRBD2 matches at 12 bases. The length of the CDR3 is 17 residues. V dropped 5 bases and J dropped 8; count of bases not matched to a gene: 11. The V gene's germline CDR1 is KGHDR and CDR2 SFDVKD.